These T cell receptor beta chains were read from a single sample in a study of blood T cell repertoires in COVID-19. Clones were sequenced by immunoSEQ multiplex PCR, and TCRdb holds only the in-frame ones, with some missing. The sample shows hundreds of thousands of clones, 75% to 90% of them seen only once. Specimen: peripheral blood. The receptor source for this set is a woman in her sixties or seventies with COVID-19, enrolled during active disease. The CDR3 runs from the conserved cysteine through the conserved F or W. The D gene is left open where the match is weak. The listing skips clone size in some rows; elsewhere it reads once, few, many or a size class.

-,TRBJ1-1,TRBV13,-,CASSLTGYGGNTEAFF,TGTGCCAGCAGCTTAACAGGGTATGGTGGGAACACTGAAGCTTTCTTT
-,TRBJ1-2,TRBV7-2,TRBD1,CASSEGQGLYGYTF,TGTGCCAGCAGCGAGGGACAGGGCTTATATGGCTACACCTTC
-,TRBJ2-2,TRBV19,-,CASSAGLAAGELFF,TGTGCCAGTAGTGCCGGTTTGGCGGCCGGGGAGCTGTTTTTT
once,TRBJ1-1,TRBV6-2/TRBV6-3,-,CASSYSRTGWKGLTEAFF,TGTGCCAGCAGTTACTCCCGAACAGGGTGGAAGGGGCTTACTGAAGCTTTCTTT
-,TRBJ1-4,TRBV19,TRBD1,CASSRRGEEKLFF,TGTGCCAGTAGTCGCAGGGGGGAGGAAAAACTGTTTTTT
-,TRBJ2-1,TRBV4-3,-,CASSQVLAVYSYNEQFF,TGCGCCAGCAGCCAAGTATTAGCCGTGTACTCCTACAATGAGCAGTTCTTC
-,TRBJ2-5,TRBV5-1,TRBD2,CASSPGLAGGPLETQYF,TGCGCCAGCAGCCCCGGACTAGCGGGGGGGCCTTTAGAGACCCAGTACTTC
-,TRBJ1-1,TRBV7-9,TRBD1,CASSSRTGENTEAFF,TGTGCCAGCAGCTCCCGGACAGGGGAAAACACTGAAGCTTTCTTT
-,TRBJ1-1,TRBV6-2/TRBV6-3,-,CASSYSTAGLGTEAFF,TGTGCCAGCAGTTACTCGACTGCAGGGCTGGGCACTGAAGCTTTCTTT
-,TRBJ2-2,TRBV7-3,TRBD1,CASSLKGQGNTGELFF,TGTGCCAGCAGCTTAAAAGGACAGGGGAACACCGGGGAGCTGTTTTTT
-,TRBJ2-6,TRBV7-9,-,CASSIPPHSGANVLTF,TGTGCCAGCAGCATACCCCCACACTCTGGGGCCAACGTCCTGACTTTC
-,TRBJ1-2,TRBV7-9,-,CASSLGGSYGYTF,TGTGCCAGCAGCTTAGGCGGCTCCTATGGCTACACCTTC
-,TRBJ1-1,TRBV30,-,CASQGPMNTEAFF,TGTGCCTCCCAGGGGCCCATGAACACTGAAGCTTTCTTT
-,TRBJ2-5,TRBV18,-,CASSPRRVVIETQYF,TGTGCCAGCTCACCACGGAGGGTAGTGATTGAGACCCAGTACTTC
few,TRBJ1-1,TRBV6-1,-,CASSEFRDTEAFF,TGTGCCAGCAGTGAATTTCGGGACACTGAAGCTTTCTTT
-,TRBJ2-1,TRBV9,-,CASSVEGGSSYNEQFF,TGTGCCAGCAGCGTAGAAGGTGGGAGCTCCTACAATGAGCAGTTCTTC
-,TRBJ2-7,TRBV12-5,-,CASGFRDLSYEQYF,TGTGCTAGTGGTTTTAGAGACTTATCCTACGAGCAGTACTTC
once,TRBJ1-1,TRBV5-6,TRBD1,CASKGDRSNTEAFF,TGTGCCAGCAAGGGGGACAGGAGCAACACTGAAGCTTTCTTT
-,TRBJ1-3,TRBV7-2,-,CASSLVPREAGNTIYF,TGTGCCAGCAGCTTAGTCCCCCGGGAGGCTGGAAACACCATATATTTT
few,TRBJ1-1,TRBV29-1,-,CSAVGLEAFF,TGCAGCGCCGTGGGCCTTGAAGCTTTCTTT
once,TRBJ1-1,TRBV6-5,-,CATSPGVMNTEAFF,TGTGCCACCTCACCCGGGGTCATGAACACTGAAGCTTTCTTT
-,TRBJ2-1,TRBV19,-,CASSTSNEQFF,TGTGCCAGTAGTACTAGCAATGAGCAGTTCTTC
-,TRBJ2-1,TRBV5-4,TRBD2,CASSYTSGAYNEQFF,TGTGCCAGCAGTTATACTAGCGGGGCCTACAATGAGCAGTTCTTC
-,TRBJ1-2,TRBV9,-,CASSPWTQGSNYGYTF,TGTGCCAGCAGCCCCTGGACCCAGGGGAGTAACTATGGCTACACCTTC
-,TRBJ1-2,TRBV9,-,CASSVAFKAGYTF,TGTGCCAGCAGCGTAGCATTCAAAGCGGGCTACACCTTC
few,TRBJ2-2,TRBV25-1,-,CASSANTGGELFF,TGTGCCAGCAGTGCGAACACGGGTGGGGAGCTGTTTTTT
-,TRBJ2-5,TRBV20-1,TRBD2,CSASSSGGVLQETQYF,TGCAGTGCTAGTTCCAGCGGGGGAGTCCTTCAAGAGACCCAGTACTTC
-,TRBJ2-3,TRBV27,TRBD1,CASSAAGQGWDTQYF,TGTGCCAGCAGTGCTGCGGGACAGGGATGGGATACGCAGTATTTT
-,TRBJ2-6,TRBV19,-,CASKGVAGANVLTF,TGTGCATCCAAAGGGGTGGCTGGGGCCAACGTCCTGACTTTC
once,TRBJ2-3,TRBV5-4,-,CASSFGMSDTQYF,TGTGCCAGCAGCTTCGGGATGTCAGATACGCAGTATTTT
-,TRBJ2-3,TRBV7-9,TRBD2,CASSPPSSGGLGTQYF,TGTGCCAGCAGCCCCCCGTCTAGCGGGGGGCTCGGTACGCAGTATTTT
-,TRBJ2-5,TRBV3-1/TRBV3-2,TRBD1,CASSQATLLQGRETQYF,TGTGCCAGCAGCCAAGCTACCCTATTACAGGGGCGAGAGACCCAGTACTTC
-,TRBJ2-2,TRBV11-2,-,CASSLTTNTGELFF,TGTGCCAGCAGCTTAACTACGAACACCGGGGAGCTGTTTTTT
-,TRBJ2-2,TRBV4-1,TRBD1,CASSQSGQVRAGELFF,TGCGCCAGCAGCCAATCTGGACAGGTCCGAGCCGGGGAGCTGTTTTTT
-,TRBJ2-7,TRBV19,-,CASSPGLVGEQYF,TGTGCCAGTTCACCGGGACTGGTGGGAGAGCAGTACTTC
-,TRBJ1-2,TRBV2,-,CASIGVRGLYGYTF,TGTGCCAGCATTGGGGTGCGCGGACTCTATGGCTACACCTTC
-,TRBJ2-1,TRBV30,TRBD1,CACTSWDRGSSYNEQFF,TGTGCCTGTACATCTTGGGACAGGGGAAGCTCCTACAATGAGCAGTTCTTC
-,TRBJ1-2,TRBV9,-,CASSSQVIGNDGYTF,TGTGCCAGCAGCTCCCAAGTCATCGGGAATGATGGCTACACCTTC
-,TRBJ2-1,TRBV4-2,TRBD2,CASSPWTSGNYNEQFF,TGTGCCAGCAGCCCCTGGACTAGCGGGAACTACAATGAGCAGTTCTTC
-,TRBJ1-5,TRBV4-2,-,CASSPMKEGGNQPQHF,TGTGCCAGCAGCCCGATGAAGGAAGGGGGCAATCAGCCCCAGCATTTT
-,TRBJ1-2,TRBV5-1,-,CASSLEVGPEGYGYTF,TGCGCCAGCAGCTTGGAGGTAGGGCCGGAGGGGTATGGCTACACCTTC
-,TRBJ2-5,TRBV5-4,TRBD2,CASSSPVPSREGETQYF,TGTGCCAGCAGCTCCCCCGTCCCGTCCCGGGAGGGAGAGACCCAGTACTTC
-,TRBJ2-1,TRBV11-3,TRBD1,CASSFPRTGGTGNEQFF,TGTGCCAGCAGCTTTCCCCGGACAGGGGGAACTGGCAATGAGCAGTTCTTC
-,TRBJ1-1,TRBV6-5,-,CASSPRVGTEAFF,TGTGCCAGCAGTCCACGGGTGGGCACTGAAGCTTTCTTT
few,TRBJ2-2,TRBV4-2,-,CASSHPPGLNTGELFF,TGTGCCAGCAGCCACCCCCCGGGTCTGAACACCGGGGAGCTGTTTTTT
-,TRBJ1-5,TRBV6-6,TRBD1,CASSYIQGDQPQHF,TGTGCCAGCAGTTACATCCAGGGGGATCAGCCCCAGCATTTT
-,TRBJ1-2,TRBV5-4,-,CASSLEQNYGYTF,TGTGCCAGCAGCTTGGAACAGAACTATGGCTACACCTTC
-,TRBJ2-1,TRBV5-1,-,CASSLTGNNEQFF,TGCGCCAGCAGCTTAACAGGGAACAATGAGCAGTTCTTC
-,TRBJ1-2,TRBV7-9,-,CASSLKREPTFYGYTF,TGTGCCAGCAGCTTAAAGCGAGAACCTACCTTCTATGGCTACACCTTC
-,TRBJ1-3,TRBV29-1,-,CSARGGGTNSGNTIYF,TGCAGCGCCCGCGGGGGGGGGACTAACTCTGGAAACACCATATATTTT
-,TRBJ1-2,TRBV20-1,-,CSATPSGYTF,TGCAGTGCTACCCCGTCCGGCTACACCTTC